The 11 T cell receptor beta chains given below trace back to one sample, sequenced in a study of cytomegalovirus exposure and HLA in healthy donors. Primers for the PCR totalled 60 Vbeta and 13 Jbeta. Sequenced by immunoSEQ multiplex PCR; TCRdb stores in-frame clones only, minus some. The profile shows 100,000 to 150,000 clones, 65% to 75% of them singletons. The sequenced sample consisted of PBMCs. These receptors all stem from a woman in her fifties or sixties in good health and CMV-seropositive.

The gene calls are TRBV30 and TRBJ2-5; 7 positions agree with TRBD2. The V gene end was trimmed by 4 bases and the J gene end by 5 bases; junction bases not matched to a gene: 7. The CDR3 is 13 residues long. Looked up from germline, CDR1 is GTSNPN and CDR2 is SVGIG (reference sequence). CDR3 bases: TGTGCCTGGAATAGCGGGTTATCGGAGACCCAGTACTTC. This translates into CAWNSGLSETQYF.

The chain employs TRBV5-4 and TRBJ2-7; D may be TRBD1 (6 bases). This CDR3 comprises 14 residues. CDR1 SGHNT and CDR2 YYREEE come from the germline V gene (reference sequence). V lost 2 bases and J 3 bases, leaving 12 bases between the germline ends. The CDR3 nucleotides read TGTGCCAGCAGCTTTGCCGACAGGAGCTACGAGCAGTACTTC. It is translated as CASSFADRSYEQYF.

This clone turned up a few times. V gene TRBV28 combines with J gene TRBJ2-7, with unresolved D. Germline-derived CDR1 and CDR2 are MDHEN and SYDVKM. This CDR3 comprises 11 residues. V lost 3 bases, J lost 3 bases, and 3 bases lay in between. CDR3 amino acids: CASSFVYEQYF. The CDR3 DNA sequence: TGTGCCAGCAGTTTCGTCTACGAGCAGTACTTC.

The V and J genes are TRBV7-2 and TRBJ2-1, with 11 bases matching TRBD2. The CDR3 consists of 16 residues. J gave up 4 bases and V 5 bases, and 7 bases lay outside the gene matches. The germline CDR1 and CDR2 sequences are SGHTA and FQGNSA. This CDR3 is CASSALLAGAYNEQFF. As DNA, the CDR3 is TGTGCCAGCAGCGCATTACTAGCGGGAGCTTACAATGAGCAGTTCTTC.

The rearrangement joins TRBV7-2 to TRBJ2-1; 9 nucleotides align to TRBD2. This CDR3 comprises 17 residues. Trimming at V came to 5 bases and at J to 0 bases, leaving 8 bases not matched to a gene. From germline, CDR1 is SGHTA and CDR2 FQGNSA. CDR3 sequence reads: CASSTLASGVSYNEQFF. CDR3 DNA sequence: TGTGCCAGCAGCACCCTAGCTAGCGGGGTCTCCTACAATGAGCAGTTCTTC.

The chain recombines TRBV7-9 with TRBJ1-3; D gene unclear. The CDR3 consists of 16 residues. V was cut by 4 bases and J by 6 bases, with 19 bases left in between. Germline lookup yields CDR1 SEHNR and CDR2 FQNEAQ (reference sequence). In nucleotides, the CDR3 is TGTGCCAGCAGCTCAAGTAGATCACCCGAGGCAAACACCATATATTTT. The encoded protein is CASSSSRSPEANTIYF. Full variable domain (missing parts from reference TRBV7-9 and TRBJ1-3): DTGVSQNPRHKITKRGQNVTFRCDPISEHNRLYWYRQTLGQGPEFLTYFQNEAQLEKSRLLSDRFSAERPKGSFSTLEIQRTEQGDSAMYLCASSSSRSPEANTIYFGEGSWLTVV.

This chain links TRBV5-1 with TRBJ2-1; a weak D match, TRBD1 (5 bases). Germline loops: CDR1 SGHRS, CDR2 YFSETQ. Trimming took off 4 bases at V and 3 bases at J, with 8 bases between the two ends. CDR3 size: 13 residues. CDR3 DNA: TGCGCCAGCAGCGTTGACAGCTACAATGAGCAGTTCTTC. Encoded protein: CASSVDSYNEQFF.

The chain uses TRBV13 and TRBJ1-4; 8 positions agree with TRBD1. V gave up 6 bases and J gave up 8 bases; unmatched junction bases: 14. Germline V CDR1 and CDR2: PRHDT, FYEKMQ (reference sequence). The CDR3 spans 16 residues. The CDR3 reads CASRTGGNGIGEKLFF. The CDR3 DNA reads TGTGCCAGCAGAACAGGGGGAAACGGAATAGGGGAAAAACTGTTTTTT.

This chain connects TRBV19 to TRBJ2-2; 10 bases fit TRBD2. The ends lost 5 bases at V and 6 bases at J; junction bases unmatched: 3. The CDR3 covers 14 residues. Germline CDR1 and CDR2: LNHDA and SQIVND (reference sequence). CDR3 bases: TGTGCCAGTAGTCCCGGACTAGCGGCCGGGGAGCTGTTTTTT. This gives the protein CASSPGLAAGELFF.

This clone appeared a few times. The rearrangement joins TRBV7-2 to TRBJ2-5, with D perhaps matching TRBD2 (7 bases). Trimming took off 5 bases at V and 5 bases at J, with 18 bases between the two ends. The CDR3 has 15 amino acids. The V gene's germline CDR1 is SGHTA and CDR2 FQGNSA. In DNA form, the CDR3 reads TGTGCCAGCAGCCCATATGGGGGGAGGGGGGAGACCCAGTACTTC. Translating gives CASSPYGGRGETQYF.

This chain connects TRBV10-3 to TRBJ2-2; 7 bases align to TRBD2. The CDR3 covers 15 residues. The germline gives CDR1 ENHRY, CDR2 SYGVKD. V was pared by 4 bases and J by 3 bases, with 5 bases of the junction left unmatched. DNA for the CDR3: TGTGCCATCAGTGGCCTGGGGGGGGACACCGGGGAGCTGTTTTTT. This sequence encodes CAISGLGGDTGELFF.